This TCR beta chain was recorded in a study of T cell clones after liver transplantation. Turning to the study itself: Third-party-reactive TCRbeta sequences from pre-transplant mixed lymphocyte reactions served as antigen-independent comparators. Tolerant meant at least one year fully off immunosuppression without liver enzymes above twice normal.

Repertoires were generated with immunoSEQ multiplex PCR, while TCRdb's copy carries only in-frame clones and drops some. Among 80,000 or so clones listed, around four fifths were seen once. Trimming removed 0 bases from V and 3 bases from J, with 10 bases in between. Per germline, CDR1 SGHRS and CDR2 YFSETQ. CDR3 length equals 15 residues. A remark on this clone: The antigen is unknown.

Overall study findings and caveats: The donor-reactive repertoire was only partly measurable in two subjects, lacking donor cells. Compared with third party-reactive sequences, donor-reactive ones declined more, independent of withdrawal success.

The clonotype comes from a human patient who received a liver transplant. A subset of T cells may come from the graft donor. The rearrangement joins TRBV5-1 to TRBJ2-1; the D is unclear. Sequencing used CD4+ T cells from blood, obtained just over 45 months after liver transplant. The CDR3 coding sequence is TGCGCCAGCAGCTTGGTTGCGGAAATCTACAATGAGCAGTTCTTC. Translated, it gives CASSLVAEIYNEQFF.